The T cell receptor (beta chain) under discussion was sequenced for a study of vaccination and CD4 T cells after COVID-19. Study information: Spike peptides, overlapping and drawn from SARS-CoV-2, HCoV-NL63, HCoV-OC43 and HCoV-229E, were used to stimulate cells.

This clonotype was observed a handful of times. What it binds is not known. Treatment indicated: approximately 9-day PBMC culture with coronavirus spike peptide pools or control peptides (ViraFEST assay). Gathering of the CD4+ T cells, from the unexposed donor, took place before the COVID-19 pandemic (2011-2018). Germline V gene data show CDR1 as KGHSH and CDR2 as LQKENI. The CDR3 loop spans 17 amino acids. Trimming took off 1 base at V and 2 bases at J, with 15 bases between the two ends. Cultured CD4+ T-cell DNA underwent Oncomine TCR Beta short-read sequencing. Genomic DNA from cultured CD4+ T cells was extracted. TCRdb analysed the PCR reads with MiXCR anew, one entry per CDR3 protein. The repertoire holds around 9,000 distinct CDR3 sequences, with approximately 36% as singletons.

The sample was CD4+ T cells from blood, cultured in vitro. The rearrangement links TRBV18 to TRBJ1-5; D is possibly TRBD1 (5 bases). The receptor was derived from a human donor in good health. CDR3 sequence reads: CASSPRIQARGNQPQHF. The CDR3 nucleotides read TGTGCCAGCTCACCACGGATACAGGCCCGGGGCAATCAGCCCCAGCATTTT.